This TCR beta chain stems from a study of cytomegalovirus exposure and HLA in healthy donors. Trimming shortened V by 6 bases and J by 5 bases, and 19 bases separated the two germline ends. This CDR3 has 15 amino acids. Per germline, CDR1 MDHEN and CDR2 SYDVKM. 13 Jbeta primers and 60 Vbeta primers were used for the PCR. The assay was immunoSEQ multiplex PCR, and TCRdb's table has in-frame clones only and misses some. The sample carries 95,000 to 150,000 clones, less than 80% recorded once. The TCR originated in a man aged 35 to 55 in good health and CMV-seropositive. This sequence joins TRBV28 and TRBJ1-1; no reliable D call. The material sequenced was PBMCs. The CDR3 reads CASSSPSIMRTEAFF. The CDR3 DNA sequence: TGTGCCAGCAGCTCGCCTTCAATAATGAGGACTGAAGCTTTCTTT. The variable domain in full, completed from reference TRBV28 and TRBJ1-1, reads DVKVTQSSRYLVKRTGEKVFLECVQDMDHENMFWYRQDPGLGLRLIYFSYDVKMKEKGDIPEGYSVSREKKERFSLILESASTNQTSMYLCASSSPSIMRTEAFFGQGTRLTVV.